This T cell receptor beta chain is drawn from a study of beta chain features in type 1 diabetes. Sorting with CD45RO/CCR7/CD25/CD127/CD95/CD27 yielded naive, central memory, regulatory and stem-like memory CD4+ cells. This clone was found a few times. Its specificity is unknown. Reverse transcribing all isolated RNA meant expressed TCRB transcripts were sequenced. Average reads for naive, central memory and regulatory T cell samples were several million. Assay: immunoSEQ multiplex PCR; the TCRdb copy retains only in-frame clones and omits some. The data hold hundreds of thousands of clones, with about an eighth observed a single time. General observations from the study: Insertions at VDJ junctions were less frequent in type 1 diabetes patients. These patients also deleted more nucleotides at the same junctions. When Type 1 diabetes patients were examined, their TCRB CDR3s proved moderately but significantly shorter in all four CD4+ subsets.

The CDR3 contains 15 residues. Per the germline V gene, CDR1 is SGHTA and CDR2 is FQGNSA. The germline V and J ends were trimmed by 1 base and 1 base, with 10 bases remaining between them. The sequence was collected from a man aged 18 to 29 with type 1 diabetes. The V call is TRBV7-2, the J call TRBJ2-5; D remains unclear. The material sequenced was naive CD4+ T cells from blood. DNA of the CDR3: TGTGCCAGCAGCTTAGTTAAGGCGGCCCAAGAGACCCAGTACTTC. It specifies CASSLVKAAQETQYF.